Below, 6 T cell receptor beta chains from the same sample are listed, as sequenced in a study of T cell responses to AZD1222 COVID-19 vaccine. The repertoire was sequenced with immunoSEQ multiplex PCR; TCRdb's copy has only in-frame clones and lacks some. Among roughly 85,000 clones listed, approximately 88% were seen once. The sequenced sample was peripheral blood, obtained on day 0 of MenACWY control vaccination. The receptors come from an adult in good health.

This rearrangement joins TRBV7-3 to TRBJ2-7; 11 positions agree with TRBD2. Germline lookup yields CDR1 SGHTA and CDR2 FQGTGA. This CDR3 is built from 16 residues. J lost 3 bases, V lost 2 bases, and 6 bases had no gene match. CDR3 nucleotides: TGTGCCAGCAGCTTATACCCAACTAGCGGGGGCTACGAGCAGTACTTC. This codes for CASSLYPTSGGYEQYF. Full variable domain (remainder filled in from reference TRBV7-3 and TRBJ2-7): GAGVSQTPSNKVTEKGKYVELRCDPISGHTALYWYRQSLGQGPEFLIYFQGTGAADDSGLPNDRFFAVRPEGSVSTLKIQRTERGDSAVYLCASSLYPTSGGYEQYFGPGTRLTVT.

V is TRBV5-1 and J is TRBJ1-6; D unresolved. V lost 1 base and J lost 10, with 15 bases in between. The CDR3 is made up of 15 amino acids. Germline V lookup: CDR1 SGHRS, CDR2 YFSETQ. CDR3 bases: TGCGCCAGCAGCTTGTCCCAGCCGTCGGGCTCACCCCTCCACTTT. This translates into CASSLSQPSGSPLHF.

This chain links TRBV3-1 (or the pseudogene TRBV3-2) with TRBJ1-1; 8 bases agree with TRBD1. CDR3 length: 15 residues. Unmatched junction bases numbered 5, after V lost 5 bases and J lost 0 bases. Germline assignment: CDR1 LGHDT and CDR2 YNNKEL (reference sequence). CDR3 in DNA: TGTGCCAGCAGCTTATACAGGGGGATGAACACTGAAGCTTTCTTT. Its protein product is CASSLYRGMNTEAFF.

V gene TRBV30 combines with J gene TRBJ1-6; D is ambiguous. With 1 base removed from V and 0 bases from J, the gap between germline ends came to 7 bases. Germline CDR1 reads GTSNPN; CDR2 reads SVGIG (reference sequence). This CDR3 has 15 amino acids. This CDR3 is CAWSGALSYNSPLHF. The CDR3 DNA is TGTGCCTGGAGTGGGGCACTCTCCTATAATTCACCCCTCCACTTT. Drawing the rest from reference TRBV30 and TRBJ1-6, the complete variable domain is SQTIHQWPATLVQPVGSPLSLECTVEGTSNPNLYWYRQAAGRGLQLLFYSVGIGQISSEVPQNLSASRPQDRQFILSSKKLLLSDSGFYLCAWSGALSYNSPLHFGNGTRLTVT.

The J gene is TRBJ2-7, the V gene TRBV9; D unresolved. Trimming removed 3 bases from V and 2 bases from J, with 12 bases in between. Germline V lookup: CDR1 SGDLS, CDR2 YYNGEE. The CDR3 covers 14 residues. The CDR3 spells CASSADGRAYEQYF. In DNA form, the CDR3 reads TGTGCCAGCAGCGCGGACGGTAGAGCCTACGAGCAGTACTTC.

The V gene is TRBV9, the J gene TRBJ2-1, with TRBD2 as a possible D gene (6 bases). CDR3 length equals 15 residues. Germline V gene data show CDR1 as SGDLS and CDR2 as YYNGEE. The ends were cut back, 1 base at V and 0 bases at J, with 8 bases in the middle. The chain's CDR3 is CASSVTGGSYNEQFF. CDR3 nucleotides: TGTGCCAGCAGCGTAACCGGGGGCTCCTACAATGAGCAGTTCTTC.